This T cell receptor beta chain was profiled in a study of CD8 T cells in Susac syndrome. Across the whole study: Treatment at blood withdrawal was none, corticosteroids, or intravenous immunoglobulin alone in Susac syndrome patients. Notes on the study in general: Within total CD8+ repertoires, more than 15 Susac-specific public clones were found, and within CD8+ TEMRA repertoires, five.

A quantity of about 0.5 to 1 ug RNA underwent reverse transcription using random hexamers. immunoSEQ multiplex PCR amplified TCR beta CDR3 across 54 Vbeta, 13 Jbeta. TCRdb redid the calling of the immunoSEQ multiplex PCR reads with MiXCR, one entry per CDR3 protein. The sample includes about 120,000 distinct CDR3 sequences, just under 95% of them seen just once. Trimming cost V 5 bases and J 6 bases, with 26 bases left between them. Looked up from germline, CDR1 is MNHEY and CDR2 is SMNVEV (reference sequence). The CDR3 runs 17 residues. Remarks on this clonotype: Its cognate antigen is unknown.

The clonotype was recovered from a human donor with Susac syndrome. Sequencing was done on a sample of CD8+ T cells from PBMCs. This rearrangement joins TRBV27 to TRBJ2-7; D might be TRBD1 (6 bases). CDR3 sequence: CASSPSPGAAVTGEQYF. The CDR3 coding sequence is TGTGCCAGCAGTCCCTCCCCAGGGGCAGCCGTTACGGGCGAGCAGTACTTC.